The 5 T cell receptor beta chains below all came from one sample that was sequenced in a study of blood T cell repertoires in COVID-19 (dated by TCRdb to the early 2020s). Receptor amplification or capture employed the immunoSEQ multiplex PCR assay. TCRdb stores this immuneACCESS table with in-frame sequences only. Part of the clones is absent; in the studies checked, under half of the shortfall reflects unresolved V genes, and no reason is known for the rest. This sample is represented by 410,000 or so clones; about 88% of them were singletons. The ten largest make up about 1.4% of the sample. The sequenced sample was peripheral blood. Source of these receptors: a middle-aged woman with COVID-19, enrolled during active disease.

This clone was found a few times. V gene TRBV6-4 combines with J gene TRBJ1-2, with 9 bases lining up with TRBD1. The length of the CDR3 is 16 residues. Germline assignment: CDR1 MRHNA and CDR2 SNTAGT. The V segment lost 2 bases and the J segment 7 bases; nucleotides outside the gene matches: 11. CDR3 protein: CASSDLRQGVEGGYTF. In DNA form, the CDR3 reads TGTGCCAGCAGTGACCTTCGACAGGGGGTAGAGGGTGGCTACACCTTC.

This chain links TRBV6-2 or TRBV6-3 with TRBJ2-7; TRBD2 matches 11 bases. This CDR3 contains 19 residues. Germline lookup yields CDR1 MNHEY and CDR2 SVGEGT. V was pared by 2 bases and J by 1 base, with 13 bases of the junction left unmatched. CDR3 loop: CASSYVTSGRAGWSYEQYF. Written as DNA, the CDR3 is TGTGCCAGCAGTTACGTAACTAGCGGGAGAGCAGGGTGGTCCTACGAGCAGTACTTC.

This clone was counted a single time. This chain connects TRBV11-2 to TRBJ2-5; weak D call: TRBD1 (5 bases). Germline lookup yields CDR1 SGHAT and CDR2 FQNNGV. This CDR3 contains 13 residues. V was cut by 5 bases and J by 2 bases, with 9 bases left in between. Written as DNA, the CDR3 is TGTGCCAGCAGCGCCAGGGTTCAAGAGACCCAGTACTTC. This codes for CASSARVQETQYF.

The chain couples TRBV7-9 to TRBJ1-2; D unclear. The germline V gene has CDR1 SEHNR and CDR2 FQNEAQ (reference sequence). Deletions cut 1 base from V and 2 bases from J, with 2 bases between. The length of the CDR3 is 12 residues. CDR3 nucleotide sequence: TGTGCCAGCAGCTTAGTAAACTATGGCTACACCTTC. The encoded protein is CASSLVNYGYTF.

This chain links TRBV5-1 with TRBJ2-1, with D uncertain. Looked up from germline, CDR1 is SGHRS and CDR2 is YFSETQ. V was cut by 1 base and J by 0 bases, with 8 bases left in between. There are 15 residues in the CDR3. This CDR3 is CASSLMVDSYNEQFF. Here the CDR3 DNA reads TGCGCCAGCAGCTTGATGGTAGACTCCTACAATGAGCAGTTCTTC.